The clone carrying this T cell receptor beta chain was counted many times. The antigen is unknown. Total RNA amounting to 500 ng was the source from which TCR beta cDNA was made with a constant-region primer. Generation of the TCR beta libraries relied on three nested multiplex PCR rounds using slightly modified ARM-PCR. Two initial PCR rounds of about 11 cycles each paired TRBV1-TRBV30 forward primers with a C-beta reverse primer. TCRdb analysed the multiplex PCR reads with MiXCR anew, one entry per CDR3 protein. The repertoire holds about 330,000 distinct CDR3 sequences, with about two thirds as singletons. These data are taken from a study of tumor-infiltrating lymphocytes in primary liver carcinoma. Study-level information: Patients, male and female, were 30 to 69 years old. Study-wide findings and caveats: Bulk, unsorted sampling meant CD4+ and CD8+ repertoires went uncompared. Tumor-blood pairs (like tumor-adjacent pairs) overlapped less than tumor region pairs did.

Unsorted whole blood supplied the blood RNA, and germline DNA was isolated too. Losses at the gene ends were 0 bases for V and 7 bases for J; bases not matched to a gene: 1. The V gene's germline CDR1 is MNHEY and CDR2 SVGEGT. This CDR3 region has 14 residues. The sequenced sample consisted of peripheral blood. The receptor was derived from a man between 40 and 49 years old with primary liver carcinoma and hepatitis B virus infection. The chain uses TRBV6-2 or TRBV6-3 and TRBJ2-2; 8 bases align to TRBD1. The CDR3 region is CASSYSRGRGELFF. DNA of the CDR3: TGTGCCAGCAGTTACTCCAGGGGGCGCGGGGAGCTGTTTTTT.